Listed below are T cell receptor beta chains from one sample, sequenced in a study of OX40 agonist ivuxolimab in advanced cancers. Generated by immunoSEQ multiplex PCR, the TCRdb table keeps only in-frame clones and is missing some. The table records about 62,000 clones, about four fifths of them present only once. The sample in question was CD4+ or CD8+ T cells sorted from blood, obtained in a trial of the OX40 agonist ivuxolimab. Every receptor here comes from an adult with an advanced solid tumor such as melanoma, head and neck, liver or kidney cancer. The CDR3 runs from the conserved cysteine through the conserved F or W. The D gene is left open where the match is weak. Clone size appears in some rows only: once, few, many, or a class for an expanded clone.

D gene | J gene | V gene | clone size | CDR3 protein | CDR3 DNA
. | TRBJ1-4 | TRBV4-3 | . | CASSPRGTNEKLFF | TGCGCCAGCAGCCCGCGGGGAACTAATGAAAAACTGTTTTTT
TRBD2 | TRBJ2-5 | TRBV5-6 | . | CASSVELAGGPKTQYF | TGTGCCAGCAGCGTAGAACTAGCGGGGGGGCCAAAGACCCAGTACTTC
. | TRBJ1-1 | TRBV4-3 | . | CASSQGSGNPNTEAFF | TGCGCCAGCAGCCAAGGATCCGGAAACCCGAACACTGAAGCTTTCTTT
. | TRBJ2-7 | TRBV29-1 | . | CSVDGRNSYEQYF | TGCAGCGTTGATGGCAGGAACTCCTACGAGCAGTACTTC
TRBD1 | TRBJ1-2 | TRBV6-1 | . | CASRVGQFYGYTF | TGTGCCAGCAGGGTGGGACAGTTCTATGGCTACACCTTC
TRBD1 | TRBJ1-5 | TRBV15 | once | CATSRTGTSNQPQHF | TGTGCCACCAGCAGGACAGGGACGAGCAATCAGCCCCAGCATTTT
TRBD1 | TRBJ2-5 | TRBV19 | . | CASSGETGGVSETQYF | TGTGCCAGTAGTGGAGAGACAGGGGGCGTAAGCGAGACCCAGTACTTC
TRBD1 | TRBJ2-7 | TRBV19 | once | CASSPADRGLPEQYF | TGTGCCAGTAGTCCAGCCGACAGGGGGCTCCCGGAGCAGTACTTC
. | TRBJ2-2 | TRBV11-3 | . | CASTPDSTGELFF | TGTGCCAGCACCCCTGACTCGACCGGGGAGCTGTTTTTT
TRBD2 | TRBJ2-7 | TRBV5-3 | . | CARSRLSGSRVHEQYF | TGTGCCAGAAGCAGACTTAGCGGGAGTCGAGTCCACGAGCAGTACTTC
. | TRBJ2-1 | TRBV9 | . | CASSVDGSVYNEQFF | TGTGCCAGCAGCGTAGACGGGAGCGTCTACAATGAGCAGTTCTTC
. | TRBJ1-1 | TRBV15 | . | CATSSPREGSGTEAFF | TGTGCCACCAGCTCACCCAGGGAGGGGTCGGGGACTGAAGCTTTCTTT
. | TRBJ1-5 | TRBV7-2 | . | CASSPNSNQPQHF | TGTGCCAGCAGCCCCAATAGCAATCAGCCCCAGCATTTT
TRBD1 | TRBJ2-1 | TRBV29-1 | . | CSVEWFTGGYNEQFF | TGCAGCGTTGAATGGTTTACAGGGGGCTACAATGAGCAGTTCTTC
. | TRBJ2-1 | TRBV9 | . | CASSSSAAGFNEQFF | TGTGCCAGCAGCTCCTCGGCGGCGGGGTTCAATGAGCAGTTCTTC
TRBD1 | TRBJ1-5 | TRBV7-2 | . | CASSRDRNQPQHF | TGTGCCAGCAGCCGGGACAGAAATCAGCCCCAGCATTTT
. | TRBJ2-7 | TRBV6-1 | once | CASSVDFVPYYEQYF | TGTGCCAGCAGTGTGGATTTCGTACCGTACTACGAGCAGTACTTC
. | TRBJ1-2 | TRBV19 | . | CASRVHNYGYTF | TGTGCCAGTAGGGTCCATAACTATGGCTACACCTTC
. | TRBJ2-5 | TRBV27 | . | CASSLVSGSETQYF | TGTGCCAGCAGTTTAGTATCAGGTAGTGAGACCCAGTACTTC
. | TRBJ1-4 | TRBV9 | few | CASSAYGSMANEKLFF | TGTGCCAGCAGCGCCTACGGGAGTATGGCTAATGAAAAACTGTTTTTT
. | TRBJ1-1 | TRBV27 | . | CASRGQRNTEAFF | TGTGCCAGCAGAGGACAGAGGAACACTGAAGCTTTCTTT
. | TRBJ2-1 | TRBV4-3 | . | CASSQDWRGSYNEQFF | TGCGCCAGCAGCCAAGATTGGAGGGGCTCCTACAATGAGCAGTTCTTC
TRBD1 | TRBJ1-1 | TRBV7-8 | few | CASSLETGTWTEAFF | TGTGCCAGCAGCTTAGAGACAGGGACGTGGACTGAAGCTTTCTTT
. | TRBJ1-6 | TRBV5-4 | . | CASSSQTVSSYNSPLHF | TGTGCCAGCAGCTCCCAGACAGTTAGCTCCTATAATTCACCCCTCCACTTT
TRBD1 | TRBJ1-1 | TRBV6-1 | . | CASSLQGSGAEAFF | TGTGCCAGCAGCCTACAGGGGAGCGGGGCTGAAGCTTTCTTT
TRBD2 | TRBJ2-1 | TRBV5-1 | . | CASSLLLAGVNEQFF | TGCGCCAGCAGCTTGCTCCTAGCGGGAGTAAACGAGCAGTTCTTC
. | TRBJ2-5 | TRBV7-6 | . | CASSLYDPGETQYF | TGTGCCAGCAGCTTATATGATCCCGGAGAGACCCAGTACTTC
. | TRBJ2-3 | TRBV7-9 | . | CASSLAVVFTDTQYF | TGTGCCAGCAGCTTAGCGGTTGTTTTCACAGATACGCAGTATTTT